This T cell receptor beta chain was retrieved from a study of cytomegalovirus exposure and HLA in healthy donors. Study summary: When 300 to 400 donors were genotyped, more than 70% of them were found to fall in the Caucasian-associated ancestry cluster.

The V end lost 5 bases, the J end lost 4 bases, and 16 bases lay between the germline ends. This CDR3 has 15 residues. Looked up from germline, CDR1 is SGHTA and CDR2 is FQGTGA. The PCR used 60 Vbeta and 13 Jbeta primers. This table comes from immunoSEQ multiplex PCR, and its TCRdb copy is limited to in-frame clones, with some not included. The table records around 220,000 clones, about 75% of them present only once. Overall study results and limits: Earlier analysis yielded a pattern in which most TCR beta V segments were productive about 90% or about 30% of the time. Accurate prediction of HLA-A and HLA-B alleles (for most subjects) was reportedly achieved from TCR beta sequences.

Concerning this clone: Antigen specificity is unknown.

The sequencing input was PBMCs. The chain combines TRBV7-3 with TRBJ2-3, with D perhaps TRBD2 (6 bases). The source is a man between 18 and 35 years old in good health and CMV-seronegative. The CDR3 nucleotides are TGTGCCAGCAGCGCACTGACTAGGAGGGCAGATACGCAGTATTTT. It translates to CASSALTRRADTQYF.